The clone carrying this T cell receptor beta chain has a handful of counts. Its antigen is currently unknown. A TCRbeta library incorporating unique molecular identifiers was prepared. In TCRdb, the PCR reads were re-called with MiXCR into one record per CDR3 protein. The sample includes about 420,000 distinct CDR3 sequences, roughly 16% of them seen just once. Germline assignment: CDR1 SEHNR and CDR2 FQNEAQ (reference sequence). The CDR3 covers 15 residues. The V gene lost 2 bases and the J gene lost 1 base, with 10 bases spanning the gap. The record originates from a study of T-cell reconstitution after alpha-beta-depleted transplantation in children. Study-wide findings and caveats: In patients about two months after transplant, alpha-beta T cells reportedly arose from several hundred expanded graft clones. Diversity and T-cell counts at one year after transplant derived mostly from new T cells. For some patients, TCRbeta diversity was high at day 60 because of recipient T cells and thymic progenitors that survived.

Source: PBMCs, mostly from graft donor cells, taken 360 days after TCRalphabeta/CD19-depleted stem cell transplant. The gene calls are TRBV7-9 and TRBJ2-3, with D hard to call. This receptor was obtained from a boy under two years old who had a stem cell transplant for Wiskott-Aldrich syndrome, so the T cells may come from the graft donor. CDR3 sequence reads: CASSLWSLGTDTQYF. CDR3 bases: TGTGCCAGCAGCTTATGGTCTTTGGGCACAGATACGCAGTATTTT.